Only one count was recorded for the clone carrying this T cell receptor (beta chain). What it binds is unknown. The record originates from a study of T cells in localized non-small cell lung cancer. General study results and limits: Longer overall survival was linked to higher blood T cell density. In adjacent lung, a median roughly 58 of the top 100 tumor clones were found. Adjacent uninvolved lung tissue had the highest T cell clonality, exceeding tumor. Heterogeneity within the tumor remains possible, as just one region underwent sequencing.

Clones were sequenced by immunoSEQ multiplex PCR, and TCRdb holds only the in-frame ones, with some missing. The profile shows 60,000 to 85,000 clones, 80% to 90% of them singletons. The clonotype was recovered from a male donor aged 60 or over with stage III squamous cell lung carcinoma. Material: peripheral blood, obtained before any cancer treatment.

The CDR3 sequence is CASSLNPGGGVTDTQYF. CDR3 coding DNA: TGTGCCAGCAGCTTAAATCCTGGAGGGGGCGTTACAGATACGCAGTATTTT. V gene TRBV7-3 combines with J gene TRBJ2-3, with a weak D call TRBD1 (7 bases). Germline CDR1 and CDR2: SGHTA and FQGTGA. This CDR3 has 17 amino acids. With 1 base removed from V and 3 bases from J, the gap between germline ends came to 17 bases.